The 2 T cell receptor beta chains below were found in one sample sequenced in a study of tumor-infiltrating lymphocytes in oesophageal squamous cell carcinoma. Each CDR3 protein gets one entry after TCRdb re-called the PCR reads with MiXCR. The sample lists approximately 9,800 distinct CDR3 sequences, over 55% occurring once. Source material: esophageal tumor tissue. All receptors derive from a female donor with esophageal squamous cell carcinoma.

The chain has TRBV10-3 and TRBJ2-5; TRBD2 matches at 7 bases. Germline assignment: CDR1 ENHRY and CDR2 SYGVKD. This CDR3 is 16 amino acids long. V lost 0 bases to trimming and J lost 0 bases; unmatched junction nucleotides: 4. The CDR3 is CAISESLAVYQETQYF. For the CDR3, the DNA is TGTGCCATCAGTGAGTCGCTAGCGGTATACCAAGAGACCCAGTACTTC.

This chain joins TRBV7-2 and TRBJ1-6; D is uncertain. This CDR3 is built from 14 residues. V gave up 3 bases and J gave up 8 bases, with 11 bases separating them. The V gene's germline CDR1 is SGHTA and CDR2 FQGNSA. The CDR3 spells CASSFYVDDSPLHF. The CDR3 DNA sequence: TGTGCCAGCAGCTTTTATGTGGACGATTCACCCCTCCACTTT.